The following is a T cell receptor (beta chain) sequence with its context. Its antigen is still unknown. With V trimmed by 5 bases and J by 4 bases, 2 bases remained unmatched. Germline-derived CDR1 and CDR2 are LNHDA and SQIVND (reference sequence). The CDR3 length is 14 residues. These data originate in a study of PD-L1 blockade in urothelial cancer. Looking at the study overall: In the patient group, about 90% of the roughly 29 were males with bladder-origin urothelial cancer. Patients previously received 0 to 3 chemotherapy regimens. The analyses of blood took place 3 weeks (second dose) and 6 weeks after treatment start.

Generated by immunoSEQ multiplex PCR, the TCRdb table keeps only in-frame clones and is missing some. The sample lists 35,000 to 50,000 clones, around nine tenths occurring once. Study-level findings and limits: Durable benefit accompanied greater 3-week expansion of tumor-associated blood clones.

The V and J genes are TRBV19 and TRBJ2-3; TRBD2 agrees at 11 bases. The sequences come from PBMCs, collected around atezolizumab (anti-PD-L1) treatment. This sequence was found in a woman aged 55 to 70 with urothelial cancer. CDR3 nucleotides: TGTGCCAGTAGTTCTAGCGGGAGGTCAGATACGCAGTATTTT. Protein: CASSSSGRSDTQYF.